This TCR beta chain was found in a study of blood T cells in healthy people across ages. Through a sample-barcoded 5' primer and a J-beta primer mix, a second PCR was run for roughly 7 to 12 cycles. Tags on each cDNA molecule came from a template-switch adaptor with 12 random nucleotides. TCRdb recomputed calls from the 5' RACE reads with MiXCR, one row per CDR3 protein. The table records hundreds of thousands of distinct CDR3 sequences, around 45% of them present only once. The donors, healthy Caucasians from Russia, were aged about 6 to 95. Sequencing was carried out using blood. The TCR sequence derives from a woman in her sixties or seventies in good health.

CDR3 region: CAWTRDRVNTF. CDR3 in DNA: TGTGCCTGGACCCGGGACAGGGTAAACACCTTC. The chain is built from TRBV30 and TRBJ1-2; 9 bases map to TRBD1. From germline, CDR1 is GTSNPN and CDR2 SVGIG (reference sequence). Trimming cost V 4 bases and J 12 bases; bases outside gene matches: 6. This CDR3 has 11 residues.